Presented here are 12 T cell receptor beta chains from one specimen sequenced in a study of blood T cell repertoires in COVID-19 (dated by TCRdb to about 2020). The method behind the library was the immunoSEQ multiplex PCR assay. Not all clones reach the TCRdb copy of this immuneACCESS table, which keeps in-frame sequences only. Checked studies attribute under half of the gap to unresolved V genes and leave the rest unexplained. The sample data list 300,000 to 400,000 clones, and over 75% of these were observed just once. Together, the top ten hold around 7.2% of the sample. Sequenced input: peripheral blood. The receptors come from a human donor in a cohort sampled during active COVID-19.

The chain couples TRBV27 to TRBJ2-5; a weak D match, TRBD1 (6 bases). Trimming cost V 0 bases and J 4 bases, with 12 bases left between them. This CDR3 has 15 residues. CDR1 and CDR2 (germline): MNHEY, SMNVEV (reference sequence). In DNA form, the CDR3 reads TGTGCCAGCAGTTTATCGGGGGCTAGCCGAGAGACCCAGTACTTC. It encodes CASSLSGASRETQYF.

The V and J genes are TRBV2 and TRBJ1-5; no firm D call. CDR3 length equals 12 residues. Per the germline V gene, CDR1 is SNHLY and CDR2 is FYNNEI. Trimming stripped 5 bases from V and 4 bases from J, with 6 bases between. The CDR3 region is CASSQDNQPQHF. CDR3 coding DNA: TGTGCCAGCAGTCAGGATAATCAGCCCCAGCATTTT.

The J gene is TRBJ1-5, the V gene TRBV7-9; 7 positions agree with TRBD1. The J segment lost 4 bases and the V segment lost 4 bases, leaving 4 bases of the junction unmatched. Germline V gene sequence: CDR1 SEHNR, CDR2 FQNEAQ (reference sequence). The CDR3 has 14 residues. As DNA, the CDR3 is TGTGCCAGCAGCTCCGGGACAGTTAATCAGCCCCAGCATTTT. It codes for CASSSGTVNQPQHF.

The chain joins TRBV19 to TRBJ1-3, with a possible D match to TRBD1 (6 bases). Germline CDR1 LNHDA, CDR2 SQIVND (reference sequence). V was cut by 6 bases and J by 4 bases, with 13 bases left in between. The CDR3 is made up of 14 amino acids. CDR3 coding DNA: TGTGCCAGTAGCCCTCAGGGGCTCGGAAACACCATATATTTT. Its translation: CASSPQGLGNTIYF.

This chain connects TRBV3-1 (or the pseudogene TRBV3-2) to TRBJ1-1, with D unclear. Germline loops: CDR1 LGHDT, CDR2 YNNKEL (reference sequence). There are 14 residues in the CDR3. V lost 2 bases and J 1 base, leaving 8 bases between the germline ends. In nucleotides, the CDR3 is TGTGCCAGCAGCCAAAAAGGAGCGAACACTGAAGCTTTCTTT. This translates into CASSQKGANTEAFF.

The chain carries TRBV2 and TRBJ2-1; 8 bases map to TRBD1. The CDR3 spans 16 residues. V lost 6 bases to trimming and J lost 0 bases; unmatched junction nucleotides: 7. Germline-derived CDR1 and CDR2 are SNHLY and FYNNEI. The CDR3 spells CASSPWTGSSYNEQFF. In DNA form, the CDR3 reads TGTGCCAGCAGCCCCTGGACAGGGAGCTCCTACAATGAGCAGTTCTTC.

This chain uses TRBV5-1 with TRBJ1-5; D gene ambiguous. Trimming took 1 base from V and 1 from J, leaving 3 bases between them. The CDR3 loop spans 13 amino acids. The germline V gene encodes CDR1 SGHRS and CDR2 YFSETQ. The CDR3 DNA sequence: TGCGCCAGCAGCTTGATAAGCAATCAGCCCCAGCATTTT. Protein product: CASSLISNQPQHF. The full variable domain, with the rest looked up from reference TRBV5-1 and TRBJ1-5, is KAGVTQTPRYLIKTRGQQVTLSCSPISGHRSVSWYQQTPGQGLQFLFEYFSETQRNKGNFPGRFSGRQFSNSRSEMNVSTLELGDSALYLCASSLISNQPQHFGDGTRLSIL.

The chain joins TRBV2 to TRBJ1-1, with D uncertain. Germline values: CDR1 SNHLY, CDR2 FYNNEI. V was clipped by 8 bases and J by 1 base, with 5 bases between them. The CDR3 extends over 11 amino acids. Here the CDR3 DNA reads TGTGCCAGCCACGGGAACACTGAAGCTTTCTTT. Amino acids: CASHGNTEAFF.

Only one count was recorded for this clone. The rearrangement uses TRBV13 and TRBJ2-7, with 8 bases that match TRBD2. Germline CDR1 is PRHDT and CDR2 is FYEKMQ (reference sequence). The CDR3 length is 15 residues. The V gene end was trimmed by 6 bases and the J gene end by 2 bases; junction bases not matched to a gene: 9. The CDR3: CASRPERGTPYEQYF. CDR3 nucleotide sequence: TGTGCCAGCAGACCTGAGCGGGGGACCCCCTACGAGCAGTACTTC.

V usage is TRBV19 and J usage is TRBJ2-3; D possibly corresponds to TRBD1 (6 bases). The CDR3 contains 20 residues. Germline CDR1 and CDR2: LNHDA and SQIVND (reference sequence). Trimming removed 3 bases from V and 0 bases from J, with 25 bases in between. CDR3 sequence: CASSIHPNRVRRLSTDTQYF. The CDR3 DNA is TGTGCCAGTAGTATCCACCCCAACAGGGTAAGAAGGTTGAGCACAGATACGCAGTATTTT.

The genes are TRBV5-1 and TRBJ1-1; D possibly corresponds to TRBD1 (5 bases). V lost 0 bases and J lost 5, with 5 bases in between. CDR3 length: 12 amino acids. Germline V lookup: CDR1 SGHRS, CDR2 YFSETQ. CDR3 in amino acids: CASSLGQTEAFF. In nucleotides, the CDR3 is TGCGCCAGCAGCTTGGGACAGACTGAAGCTTTCTTT.

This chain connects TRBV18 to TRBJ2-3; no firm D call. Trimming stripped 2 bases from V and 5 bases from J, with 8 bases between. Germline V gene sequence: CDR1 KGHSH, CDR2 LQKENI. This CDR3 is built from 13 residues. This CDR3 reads CASSPGPLDTQYF. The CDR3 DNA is TGTGCCAGCTCACCAGGTCCACTAGATACGCAGTATTTT. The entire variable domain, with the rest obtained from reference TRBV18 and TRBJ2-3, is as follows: NAGVMQNPRHLVRRRGQEARLRCSPMKGHSHVYWYRQLPEEGLKFMVYLQKENIIDESGMPKERFSAEFPKEGPSILRIQQVVRGDSAAYFCASSPGPLDTQYFGPGTRLTVL.